One sample yielded the 21 T cell receptor beta chains listed below, sequenced in a study of blood T cell repertoires in COVID-19. Sequencing was performed with immunoSEQ multiplex PCR; in TCRdb, only in-frame clones are kept and a portion is missing. The profile shows about 400,000 clones, about 90% of them singletons. Source material: peripheral blood. The receptors come from a man in his forties or fifties with acute or convalescent COVID-19.

The chain has TRBV10-3 and TRBJ1-1, with D possibly matching TRBD1 (6 bases). Trimming left V 4 bases short and J 3 bases short, with 9 bases between. The CDR3 runs 13 residues. The V gene's germline CDR1 is ENHRY and CDR2 SYGVKD. The CDR3 region has the DNA TGTGCCATCAGTGTCTCAGGGGACACTGAAGCTTTCTTT. Its translation: CAISVSGDTEAFF.

The rearrangement joins TRBV5-4 to TRBJ2-7, with 7 bases fitting TRBD2. Looked up from germline, CDR1 is SGHNT and CDR2 is YYREEE (reference sequence). CDR3 size: 15 residues. J lost 6 bases, V lost 0 bases, and 9 bases had no gene match. The CDR3 region is CASSLGGSLGLEQYF. Written as DNA, the CDR3 is TGTGCCAGCAGCTTGGGCGGGAGTTTGGGGCTCGAGCAGTACTTC.

This chain uses TRBV7-3 with TRBJ2-1; 7 nucleotides match TRBD1. Trimming took 5 bases from V and 0 from J; bases not matched to a gene: 7. Germline assignment: CDR1 SGHTA and CDR2 FQGTGA. The CDR3 consists of 16 residues. The chain's CDR3 is CASSPGQGVSYNEQFF. In DNA, the CDR3 is TGTGCCAGCAGCCCGGGGCAGGGGGTCTCCTACAATGAGCAGTTCTTC.

In its sample, this clone was seen once. The rearrangement joins TRBV12-3 or TRBV12-4 to TRBJ1-2, with 9 positions matching TRBD1. This CDR3 spans 13 amino acids. V was clipped by 5 bases and J by 7 bases; unmatched bases: 5. CDR3 in DNA: TGTGCCAGCAGTGCCGGGACAGGGTTTGGCTACACCTTC. Its protein product is CASSAGTGFGYTF.

CDR3 nucleotides: TGTGCCAGCAGCGGACAGGGGAGGAGGGTTGGAGAAAAACTGTTTTTT. It is translated as CASSGQGRRVGEKLFF. This chain connects TRBV5-6 to TRBJ1-4; 9 positions agree with TRBD1. CDR1 and CDR2 (germline): SGHDT, YYEEEE. Losses at the gene ends were 4 bases for V and 8 bases for J; bases not matched to a gene: 12. This CDR3 is built from 16 residues.

V and J are TRBV28 and TRBJ2-3; 14 bases fit TRBD2. The CDR3 extends over 18 amino acids. V was pared by 4 bases and J by 4 bases, with 10 bases of the junction left unmatched. Germline assignment: CDR1 MDHEN and CDR2 SYDVKM. The CDR3 bases are TGTGCCAGCAGTTCGTGGACTAGCGGGAGGCCTGACGCAGATACGCAGTATTTT. This encodes CASSSWTSGRPDADTQYF.

The V gene is TRBV28, the J gene TRBJ2-7, with a possible D match to TRBD1 (7 bases). Germline V lookup: CDR1 MDHEN, CDR2 SYDVKM. This CDR3 region has 14 residues. Trimming removed 10 bases at V and 2 bases at J, with 18 bases between. CDR3 residues: CATRGGTAAYEQYF. CDR3 DNA: TGTGCCACTCGAGGGGGGACAGCAGCCTACGAGCAGTACTTC.

The chain is built from TRBV7-8 and TRBJ1-1; unclear D gene. This CDR3 has 14 amino acids. The V gene lost 1 base and the J gene lost 7 bases, with 13 bases spanning the gap. Looked up from germline, CDR1 is SGHVS and CDR2 is FQNEAQ. The CDR3 sequence is CASSLEVSRSEAFF. The CDR3 DNA reads TGTGCCAGCAGCTTAGAAGTATCGAGGAGTGAAGCTTTCTTT.

This clone appeared a single time. J is TRBJ2-3 and V is TRBV4-1; D gene uncertain. Looked up from germline, CDR1 is MGHRA and CDR2 is YSYEKL. Trimming left V 1 base short and J 6 bases short, with 11 bases between. CDR3 size: 14 residues. The CDR3 region is CASSQVFYRDTQYF. CDR3 DNA sequence: TGCGCCAGCAGCCAAGTGTTCTACCGGGATACGCAGTATTTT.

The rearrangement uses TRBV6-5 and TRBJ2-2; D remains ambiguous. Looked up from germline, CDR1 is MNHEY and CDR2 is SVGAGI. The CDR3 spans 13 residues. V shed 6 bases and J shed 4 bases, with 9 bases lying between them. CDR3 in DNA: TGTGCCAGCAGAAACTCTGGCACCGGGGAGCTGTTTTTT. Amino acids: CASRNSGTGELFF.

V is TRBV9 and J is TRBJ2-5; D is perhaps TRBD1 (5 bases). Trimming shortened V by 3 bases and J by 10 bases, and 19 bases separated the two germline ends. CDR1 is SGDLS and CDR2 is YYNGEE in the germline V gene. The CDR3 covers 14 residues. Written as DNA, the CDR3 is TGTGCCAGCAGCGAGAATGTTGGGGCAGGGAACCAGTACTTC. Translation gives CASSENVGAGNQYF.

Only one count was recorded for this clone. The rearrangement joins TRBV5-1 to TRBJ2-1; 9 bases are a match to TRBD1. The V gene end was trimmed by 0 bases and the J gene end by 4 bases; junction bases not matched to a gene: 8. The CDR3 runs to 17 residues. From germline, CDR1 is SGHRS and CDR2 YFSETQ. The CDR3 DNA sequence: TGCGCCAGCAGCTTGGACGGGACAGGGAACGGGTACAATGAGCAGTTCTTC. Amino acid sequence: CASSLDGTGNGYNEQFF.

This clone was observed a single time. This chain uses TRBV5-1 with TRBJ2-5; 9 nucleotides agree with TRBD1. The ends lost 3 bases at V and 4 bases at J; junction bases unmatched: 10. From germline, CDR1 is SGHRS and CDR2 YFSETQ. The CDR3 is made up of 16 amino acids. CDR3 residues: CASSWHPGQGPETQYF. The CDR3 nucleotides read TGCGCCAGCAGCTGGCACCCGGGACAGGGACCAGAGACCCAGTACTTC.

This clone turned up a few times. This chain links TRBV29-1 with TRBJ2-5; D perhaps matches TRBD2 (5 bases). The V gene's germline CDR1 is SQVTM and CDR2 ANQGSEA. CDR3 length: 12 amino acids. The V end was cut by 3 bases, the J end by 3 bases, with 8 bases between. The chain's CDR3 is CSVDWGEETQYF. The DNA of the CDR3 is TGCAGCGTTGATTGGGGAGAAGAGACCCAGTACTTC.

This clone was observed a single time. V gene TRBV19 combines with J gene TRBJ2-7, with D hard to call. Germline V CDR1 and CDR2: LNHDA, SQIVND (reference sequence). Deletions cut 9 bases from V and 2 bases from J, with 14 bases between. The length of the CDR3 is 13 residues. In DNA form, the CDR3 reads TGTGCCAGACGGGTCCTCCTTCCCTACGAGCAGTACTTC. This translates into CARRVLLPYEQYF.

This chain links TRBV5-6 with TRBJ1-1; D gene ambiguous. Trimming stripped 1 base from V and 8 bases from J, with 9 bases between. The CDR3 consists of 12 residues. CDR1 is SGHDT and CDR2 is YYEEEE in the germline V gene. CDR3: CASSLSAREAFF. CDR3 coding DNA: TGTGCCAGCAGCTTGTCGGCCAGGGAAGCTTTCTTT.

The chain is built from TRBV7-6 and TRBJ1-1; the D is unclear. Germline V gene data show CDR1 as SGHVS and CDR2 as FNYEAQ. Trimming took off 1 base at V and 10 bases at J, with 7 bases between the two ends. The CDR3 runs to 11 residues. The CDR3 sequence: CASSLEAGAFF. The DNA of the CDR3 is TGTGCCAGCAGCTTAGAGGCGGGAGCTTTCTTT.

The J gene is TRBJ2-2, the V gene TRBV3-1 (or the pseudogene TRBV3-2); D possibly corresponds to TRBD2 (5 bases). This CDR3 spans 16 amino acids. Between the trimmed V and J ends, which lost 4 bases and 1 base, there was a span of 13 bases. Germline CDR1 LGHDT, CDR2 YNNKEL (reference sequence). The CDR3 DNA follows: TGTGCCAGCAGCCCCCCATTGGGGAGGAACACCGGGGAGCTGTTTTTT. This encodes CASSPPLGRNTGELFF.

The chain recombines TRBV7-2 with TRBJ2-7; D is possibly TRBD2 (5 bases). Germline lookup yields CDR1 SGHTA and CDR2 FQGNSA. The length of the CDR3 is 16 residues. V was pared by 1 base and J by 3 bases, with 16 bases between. The CDR3 DNA reads as TGTGCCAGCAGCTTAGTTTTTTTTGAGGGCCTCTACGAGCAGTACTTC. Translation gives CASSLVFFEGLYEQYF.

This chain uses TRBV4-2 with TRBJ2-3; D gene ambiguous. The CDR3 is 12 residues long. Germline assignment: CDR1 LGHNA and CDR2 YNFKEQ. Trimming stripped 4 bases from V and 10 bases from J, with 12 bases between. The CDR3 loop reads CASSPAGVPQYF. DNA for the CDR3: TGTGCCAGCAGCCCCGCTGGAGTTCCGCAGTATTTT.

V gene TRBV7-9 combines with J gene TRBJ1-3, with D uncertain. Germline loops: CDR1 SEHNR, CDR2 FQNEAQ (reference sequence). This CDR3 is 13 amino acids long. The V end was cut by 5 bases, the J end by 4 bases, with 9 bases between. CDR3 bases: TGTGCCAGCAGCGCGCAAATGGGAAACACCATATATTTT. Amino acids: CASSAQMGNTIYF.